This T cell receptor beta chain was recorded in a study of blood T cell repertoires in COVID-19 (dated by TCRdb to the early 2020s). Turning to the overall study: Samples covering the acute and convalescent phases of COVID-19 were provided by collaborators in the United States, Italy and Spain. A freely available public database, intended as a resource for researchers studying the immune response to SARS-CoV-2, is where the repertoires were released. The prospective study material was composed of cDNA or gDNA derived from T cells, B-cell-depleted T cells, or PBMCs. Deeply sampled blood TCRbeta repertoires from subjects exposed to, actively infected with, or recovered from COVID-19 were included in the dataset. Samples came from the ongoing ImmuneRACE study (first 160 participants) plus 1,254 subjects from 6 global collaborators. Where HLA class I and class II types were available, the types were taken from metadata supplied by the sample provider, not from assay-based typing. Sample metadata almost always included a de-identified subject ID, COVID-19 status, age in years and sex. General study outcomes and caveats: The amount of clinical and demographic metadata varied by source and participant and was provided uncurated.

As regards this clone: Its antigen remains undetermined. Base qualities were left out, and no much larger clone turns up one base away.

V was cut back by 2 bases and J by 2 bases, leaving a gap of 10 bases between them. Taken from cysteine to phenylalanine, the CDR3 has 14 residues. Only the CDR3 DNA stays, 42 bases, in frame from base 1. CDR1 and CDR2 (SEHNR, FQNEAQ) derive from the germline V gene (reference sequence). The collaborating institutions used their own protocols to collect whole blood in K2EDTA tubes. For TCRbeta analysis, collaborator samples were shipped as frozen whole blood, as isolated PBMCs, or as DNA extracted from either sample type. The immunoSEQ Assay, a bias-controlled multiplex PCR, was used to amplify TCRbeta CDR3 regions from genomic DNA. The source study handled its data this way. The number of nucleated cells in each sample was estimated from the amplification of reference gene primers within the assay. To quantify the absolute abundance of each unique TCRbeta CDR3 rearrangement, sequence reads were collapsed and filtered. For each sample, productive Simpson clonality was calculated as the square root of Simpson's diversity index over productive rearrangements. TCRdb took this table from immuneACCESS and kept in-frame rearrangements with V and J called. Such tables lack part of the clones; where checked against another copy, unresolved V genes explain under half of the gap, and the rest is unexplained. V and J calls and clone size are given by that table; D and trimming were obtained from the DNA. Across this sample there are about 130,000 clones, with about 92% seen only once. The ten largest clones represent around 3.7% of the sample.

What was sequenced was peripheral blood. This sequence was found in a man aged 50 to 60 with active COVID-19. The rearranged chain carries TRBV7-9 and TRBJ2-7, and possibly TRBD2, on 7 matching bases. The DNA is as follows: TGTGCCAGCAGCTTACGGGGGGCGACCTACGAGCAGTACTTC. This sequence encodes CASSLRGATYEQYF.